Here is one T cell receptor (beta chain) with its context. The sample is drawn from a study of blood T cell repertoires in COVID-19. Trimming took 2 bases from V and 2 from J, leaving 7 bases between them. This CDR3 is built from 13 residues. Per germline, CDR1 MDHEN and CDR2 SYDVKM. Sequenced by immunoSEQ multiplex PCR; TCRdb stores in-frame clones only, minus some. The data hold over 200,000 clones, with 75% to 90% observed a single time. What was sequenced was peripheral blood. The V call is TRBV28, the J call TRBJ2-7; the D is unclear. The TCR originated in a human donor in a cohort sampled during active COVID-19. DNA of the CDR3: TGTGCCAGCAGTTTAAGCAGGCCCTACGAGCAGTACTTC. Translated, it gives CASSLSRPYEQYF.